The present T cell receptor (beta chain) was sequenced within a study of blood T cell repertoires in COVID-19. Across the whole study: COVID-19 samples, acute and convalescent, were from the United States, Italy and Spain. From T cells, B-cell-depleted T cells, or PBMCs came the material, which was cDNA or gDNA.

This CDR3 region has 15 residues. J gave up 8 bases and V 2 bases, and 9 bases lay outside the gene matches. Germline CDR1 and CDR2: SGDLS and YYNGEE. Methods used by the authors: Researchers report that nucleated cell counts were estimated from reference gene primer amplification. Method: immunoSEQ multiplex PCR; TCRdb's copy keeps in-frame clones and lacks some. The V and J calls and clone size come from that table; D and trimming were worked out from the DNA. The sample lists 60,000 or so clones, about 79% occurring once. This TCR came from a human donor in a cohort sampled during active COVID-19. Sample: peripheral blood. V usage is TRBV9 and J usage is TRBJ1-2; 10 nucleotides align to TRBD1. This CDR3 is CASSVSGTGVEGYTF. The DNA for the CDR3 is TGTGCCAGCAGCGTCTCCGGGACAGGGGTCGAGGGCTACACCTTC. The variable domain in full, with the rest retrieved from reference TRBV9 and TRBJ1-2, is DSGVTQTPKHLITATGQRVTLRCSPRSGDLSVYWYQQSLDQGLQFLIQYYNGEERAKGNILERFSAQQFPDLHSELNLSSLELGDSALYFCASSVSGTGVEGYTFGSGTRLTVV.